The sequence of this TCR beta chain was determined in a study of CD8+ T cells in alopecia areata. Study background: Grafted skin came from C3H/HeJ donors with spontaneous alopecia (roughly 6-12 months old) and was placed on roughly 7-10-week-old female C3H/HeJ mice. Points from the study as a whole: Possibly because of HLA-related factors, TCR sharing was less clear across patients than in mice. Lesional scalp, especially alopecia totalis/universalis, showed higher clonality than normal scalp. Sequences from scalp samples also cover resident alphabeta T cells of normal skin.

There are a few counts of this clone. Its antigen is undetermined. The genes are named according to mouse. The read halts 4 residues ahead of the CDR3 end, with the missing end drawn from the germline J gene. The study sorted pooled cutaneous lymph node cells by CD4, CD8alpha, NKG2D, NKG2ACE and other markers. The CDR3 is 16 residues long. Looked up from germline, CDR1 is MNHDT and CDR2 is YYDKIL. V trimming: 2 bases; J trimming: 0 bases; junction bases outside the gene matches: 3. Following extraction, RNA underwent reverse transcription to cDNA, which served as the sequencing template. Profiled with immunoSEQ multiplex PCR; TCRdb holds only in-frame clones, not every one. The sample includes 250,000 or so clones, none of them occurring once.

The specimen was CD4+ T cells sorted from a lymph node. The rearrangement joins TRBV17 to TRBJ2-4, with 9 bases matching TRBD2. This TCR was sampled from a C3H/HeJ mouse with alopecia areata. Mouse MHC haplotype: H2-k. The CDR3 is CASSRLGGSSQNTLYF. CDR3 DNA (partial): TGTGCTAGCAGTAGACTGGGGGGGTCTAGTCAAAAC. The whole variable domain, remainder taken from reference TRBV17 and TRBJ2-4, is DTTVKQNPRYKLARVGKPVNLICSQTMNHDTMYWYQKKPNQAPKLLLFYYDKILNREADTFEKFQSSRPNNSFCSLYIGSAGLEYSAMYLCASSRLGGSSQNTLYFGAGTRLSVL.